The source of this T cell receptor (beta chain) is a study of shared clonotypes between healthy human individuals. The assay was immunoSEQ multiplex PCR, and TCRdb's table has in-frame clones only and misses some. The sample consists of about 600,000 clones, more than 95% of them appearing once. This clone appeared a single time. The germline V gene encodes CDR1 SGHNT and CDR2 YYREEE (reference sequence). Trimming removed 0 bases from V and 1 base from J, with 10 bases in between. The CDR3 extends over 15 amino acids. Sequenced material: naive CD4+ T cells sorted from blood. Subset noted: CD45RA+ positively selected. The sequence was collected from a woman aged 25-40 years in good health. This sequence joins TRBV5-4 and TRBJ2-5; possibly TRBD1 for D (5 bases). The DNA for the CDR3 is TGTGCCAGCAGCTTGGCCGAGACAGTCCAAGAGACCCAGTACTTC. This sequence encodes CASSLAETVQETQYF.